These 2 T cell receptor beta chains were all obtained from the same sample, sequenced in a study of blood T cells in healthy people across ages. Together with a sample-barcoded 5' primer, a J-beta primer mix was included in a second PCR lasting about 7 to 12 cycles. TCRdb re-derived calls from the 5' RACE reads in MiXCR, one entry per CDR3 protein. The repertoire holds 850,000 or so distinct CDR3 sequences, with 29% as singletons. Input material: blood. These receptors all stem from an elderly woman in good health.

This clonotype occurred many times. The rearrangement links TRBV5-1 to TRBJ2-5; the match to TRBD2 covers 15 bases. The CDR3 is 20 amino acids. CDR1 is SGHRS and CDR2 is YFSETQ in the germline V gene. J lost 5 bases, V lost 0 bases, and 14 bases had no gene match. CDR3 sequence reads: CASSLGTSGGDQPSKETQYF. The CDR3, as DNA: TGCGCCAGCAGCTTGGGGACTAGCGGGGGGGATCAACCGTCGAAGGAGACCCAGTACTTC.

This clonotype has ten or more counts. The CDR3 bases are TGTGCCAGCAGCCAAGGAGGCGGGGGGGTCGATGAGCAGTTCTTC. Translating it yields CASSQGGGGVDEQFF. V and J are TRBV4-2 and TRBJ2-1, with 9 positions matching TRBD2. Germline-derived CDR1 and CDR2 are LGHNA and YNFKEQ. Trimming at V came to 1 base and at J to 8 bases, leaving 6 bases not matched to a gene. This CDR3 is built from 15 residues.